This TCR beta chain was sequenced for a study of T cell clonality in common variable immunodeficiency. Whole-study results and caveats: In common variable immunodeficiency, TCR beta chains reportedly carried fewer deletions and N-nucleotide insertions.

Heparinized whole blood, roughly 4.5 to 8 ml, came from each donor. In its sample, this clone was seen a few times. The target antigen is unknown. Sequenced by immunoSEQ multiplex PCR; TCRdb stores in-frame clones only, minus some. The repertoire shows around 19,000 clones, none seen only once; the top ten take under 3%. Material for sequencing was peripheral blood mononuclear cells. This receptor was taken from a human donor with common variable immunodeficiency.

The CDR3 loop is CASSLFRNTGELFF. The CDR3 bases that were read are TGTGCCAGCAGCTTATTCAGGAACACCGGGGAG. The chain uses TRBV7-3 and TRBJ2-2, with D unclear. The read ends 3 residues early relative to the CDR3; the germline J gene fills the gap. CDR3 length equals 14 residues. Trimming removed 2 bases at V and 1 base at J, with 5 bases between. Germline CDR1 is SGHTA and CDR2 is FQGTGA.